One T cell receptor (beta chain) is described in this entry. The CDR3 consists of 16 residues. Germline CDR1 and CDR2: SGHRS and YFSETQ. V lost 3 bases to trimming and J lost 5 bases, with 17 bases between them. These data belong to a study of T cell changes during pregnancy in multiple sclerosis. Sequenced by immunoSEQ multiplex PCR; TCRdb stores in-frame clones only, minus some. The data hold some 99,000 clones, with 90% to 95% observed a single time. This specimen consisted of peripheral blood, obtained after pregnancy. This receptor was identified in a female donor in good health, enrolled as a control in a pregnancy study. V gene TRBV5-1 combines with J gene TRBJ2-2, with D possibly TRBD2 on 5 matching bases. CDR3 bases: TGCGCCAGCAGCTCCAGGTGGCTAGCCGGAACCGGGGAGCTGTTTTTT. Protein product: CASSSRWLAGTGELFF.